These T cell receptor beta chains were read from a single sample in a study of CD4 T cells in relation to SARS-CoV-2 and coronaviruses. Sequenced by immunoSEQ multiplex PCR; TCRdb stores in-frame clones only, minus some. The sample lists some 35,000 clones, approximately 88% occurring once. Sequencing was done on a sample of memory CD4+ T cells from PBMCs. These receptors were obtained from an adult with COVID-19. Each CDR3 is given with its conserved first and last residue. The D gene is left open where the match is weak. Expanded clones are given a class, and other clones once, few, many or no size at all.

V: TRBV5-1
J: TRBJ2-1
size: .
D: .
DNA: TGCGCCAGCAGCTCTTCCCCGGGGTTAGATGAGCAGTTCTTC
CDR3: CASSSSPGLDEQFF

V: TRBV4-1
J: TRBJ2-2
size: few
D: .
DNA: TGCGCCAGCAGCCAGATTTACACCGGGGAGCTGTTTTTT
CDR3: CASSQIYTGELFF

V: TRBV9
J: TRBJ2-6
size: once
D: .
DNA: TGTGCCAGCAGCGTAAGGGTCTCTGGGGCCAACGTCCTGACTTTC
CDR3: CASSVRVSGANVLTF

V: TRBV7-2
J: TRBJ2-2
size: .
D: TRBD2
DNA: TGTGCCAGCAGCTTAGCGTGGGGGGGCACCGGGGAGCTGTTTTTT
CDR3: CASSLAWGGTGELFF

V: TRBV5-1
J: TRBJ1-6
size: .
D: .
DNA: TGCGCCAGCAGCGACGGGGGGAATAATTCACCCCTCCACTTT
CDR3: CASSDGGNNSPLHF

V: TRBV19
J: TRBJ2-7
size: .
D: .
DNA: TGTGCCAGTAGCCGGAGGGTTTTCCCCCCCGAGCAGTACTTC
CDR3: CASSRRVFPPEQYF

V: TRBV28
J: TRBJ2-7
size: .
D: TRBD2
DNA: TGTGCCAGCAGTTCCCCGGGACTAGTTTCTTACGAGCAGTACTTC
CDR3: CASSSPGLVSYEQYF

V: TRBV27
J: TRBJ1-2
size: once
D: .
DNA: TGTGCCAGCAGTCCCCGTTTGTCGGGGGCTAACTATGGCTACACCTTC
CDR3: CASSPRLSGANYGYTF

V: TRBV7-2
J: TRBJ2-3
size: .
D: .
DNA: TGTGCCAGCAGCTCCCGGAGTAGCACAGATACGCAGTATTTT
CDR3: CASSSRSSTDTQYF

V: TRBV10-1
J: TRBJ2-1
size: .
D: TRBD1
DNA: TGCGCCAGCAGTGGACAGGGGGGTTCGGGCGGCAATGAGCAGTTCTTC
CDR3: CASSGQGGSGGNEQFF

V: TRBV28
J: TRBJ1-6
size: .
D: TRBD1
DNA: TGTGCCAGCAGCTCCCTCGGACAGGGTATCTATAATTCACCCCTCCACTTT
CDR3: CASSSLGQGIYNSPLHF

V: TRBV3-1/TRBV3-2
J: TRBJ1-1
size: few
D: .
DNA: TGTGCCAGCAGCCAATGGGGATCGAGGAACACTGAAGCTTTCTTT
CDR3: CASSQWGSRNTEAFF

V: TRBV6-2/TRBV6-3
J: TRBJ1-5
size: .
D: .
DNA: TGTGCCAGCAGTTACTCGTCGACAGCAAATCAGCCCCAGCATTTT
CDR3: CASSYSSTANQPQHF

V: TRBV3-1/TRBV3-2
J: TRBJ2-5
size: .
D: .
DNA: TGTGCCAGCAGCGGTAGCTTCCCCCAAGAGACCCAGTACTTC
CDR3: CASSGSFPQETQYF

V: TRBV6-2/TRBV6-3
J: TRBJ1-2
size: .
D: TRBD1
DNA: TGTGCCAGCAGTTACTCGGGGGACAGCGGGGGCTACACCTTC
CDR3: CASSYSGDSGGYTF

V: TRBV10-2
J: TRBJ2-2
size: .
D: .
DNA: TGCGCCAGCAGTGAATTATTGCCCACCGGGGAGCTGTTTTTT
CDR3: CASSELLPTGELFF

V: TRBV5-1
J: TRBJ2-3
size: .
D: TRBD2
DNA: TGCGCCAGCAGAAGGACTAGCGGGGGGCCCGTGGATACGCAGTATTTT
CDR3: CASRRTSGGPVDTQYF

V: TRBV29-1
J: TRBJ1-4
size: once
D: TRBD1
DNA: TGCAGCGTTGCGGCAGGGGGCGCAACTAATGAAAAACTGTTTTTT
CDR3: CSVAAGGATNEKLFF

V: TRBV11-2
J: TRBJ1-1
size: .
D: .
DNA: TGTGCCAGCAGCGCGTCGGGACATAGCCCTGAAGCTTTCTTT
CDR3: CASSASGHSPEAFF

V: TRBV21-1
J: TRBJ2-1
size: .
D: .
DNA: TGTGCCAGCAGCAAGGGACTAGCGGGGGAGGCTGAGCAGTTCTTC
CDR3: CASSKGLAGEAEQFF

V: TRBV19
J: TRBJ2-7
size: .
D: .
DNA: TGTGCCAGTCAGTCGTACGGCGAGCAGTACTTC
CDR3: CASQSYGEQYF

V: TRBV6-5
J: TRBJ2-7
size: .
D: TRBD1
DNA: TGTGCCAGCAGTTACTCGACAGGGTACCCCTCCTACGAGCAGTACTTC
CDR3: CASSYSTGYPSYEQYF

V: TRBV3-1/TRBV3-2
J: TRBJ2-2
size: few
D: TRBD2
DNA: TGTGCCAGCAGTCAAACCGGGGAGGGAGGCGGGGAGCTGTTTTTT
CDR3: CASSQTGEGGGELFF

V: TRBV7-2
J: TRBJ1-5
size: .
D: .
DNA: TGTGCCAGCAGCTTAAGGCGGAACAATCAGCCCCAGCATTTT
CDR3: CASSLRRNNQPQHF

V: TRBV30
J: TRBJ1-1
size: .
D: .
DNA: TGTGCCTGGAAGAAGAACACTGAAGCTTTCTTT
CDR3: CAWKKNTEAFF

V: TRBV7-2
J: TRBJ2-7
size: .
D: .
DNA: TGTGCCAGCAGCGCTGGTGCTGGATACGAGCAGTACTTC
CDR3: CASSAGAGYEQYF

V: TRBV10-3
J: TRBJ2-2
size: .
D: .
DNA: TGTGCCATCAGTGACAGCTCGAACACCGGGGAGCTGTTTTTT
CDR3: CAISDSSNTGELFF

V: TRBV13
J: TRBJ2-7
size: .
D: .
DNA: TGTGCCAGCAGCTTAGATGGGGTGTCGGGCTCCTACGAGCAGTACTTC
CDR3: CASSLDGVSGSYEQYF